The TCR beta chain under discussion was sequenced for a study of shared clonotypes between healthy human individuals. The study, taken as a whole, reports: Some clonotypes were shared by all four sorted-subset donors, while others were not shared. The non-shared ones had lower generation probabilities than the shared ones. Clonotype sharing among donors was thought likely to change with sequencing depth.

Profiling relied on immunoSEQ multiplex PCR, and the TCRdb table lists in-frame clones only, not all of them. The sample lists 550,000 to 650,000 clones, roughly 96% occurring once. This CDR3 comprises 13 residues. CDR1 and CDR2 from the germline V gene are SGHTA and FQGTGA. With 0 bases removed from V and 6 bases from J, the gap between germline ends came to 9 bases. Terminally differentiated effector memory CD45RA+ cells were excluded by CCR7 positive selection of CD45RO-negative cells. As to this clone: Its antigen is still unknown.

The TCR sequence derives from a woman in her 30s in good health. What was sequenced was naive CD8+ T cells sorted from blood. The chain uses TRBV7-3 and TRBJ2-7; no reliable D call. Here the CDR3 DNA reads TGTGCCAGCAGCTTAACGGCGGCCGGCGAGCAGTACTTC. This sequence encodes CASSLTAAGEQYF.